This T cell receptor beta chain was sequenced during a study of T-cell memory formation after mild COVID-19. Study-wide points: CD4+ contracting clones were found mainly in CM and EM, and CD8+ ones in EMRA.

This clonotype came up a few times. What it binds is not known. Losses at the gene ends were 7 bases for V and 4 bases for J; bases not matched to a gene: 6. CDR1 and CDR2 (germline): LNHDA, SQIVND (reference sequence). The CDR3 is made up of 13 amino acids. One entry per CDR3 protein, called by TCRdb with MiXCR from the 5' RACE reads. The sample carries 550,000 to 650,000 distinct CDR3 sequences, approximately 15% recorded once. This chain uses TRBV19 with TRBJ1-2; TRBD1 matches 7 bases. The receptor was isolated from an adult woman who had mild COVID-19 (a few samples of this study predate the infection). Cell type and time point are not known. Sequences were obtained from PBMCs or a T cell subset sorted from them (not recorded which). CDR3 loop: CASKTTGTYGYTF. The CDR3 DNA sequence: TGTGCCAGTAAGACGACAGGGACCTATGGCTACACCTTC.